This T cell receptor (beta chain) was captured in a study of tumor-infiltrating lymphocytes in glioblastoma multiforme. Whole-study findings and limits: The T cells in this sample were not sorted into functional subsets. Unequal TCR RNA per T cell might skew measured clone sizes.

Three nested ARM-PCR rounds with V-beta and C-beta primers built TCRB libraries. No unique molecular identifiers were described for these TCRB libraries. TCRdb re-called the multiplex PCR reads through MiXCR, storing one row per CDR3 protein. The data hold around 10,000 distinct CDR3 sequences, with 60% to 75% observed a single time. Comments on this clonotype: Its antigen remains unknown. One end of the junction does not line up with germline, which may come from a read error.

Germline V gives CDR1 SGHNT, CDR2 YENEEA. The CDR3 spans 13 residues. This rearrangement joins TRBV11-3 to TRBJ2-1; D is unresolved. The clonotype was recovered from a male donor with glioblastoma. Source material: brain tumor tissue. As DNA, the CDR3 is TGTGCTAGCAGCTCCAAAAACGGAGATGAGCAGTTCTTC. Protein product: CASSSKNGDEQFF.